Below, 30 T cell receptor beta chains from the same sample are listed, as sequenced in a study of post-analysis software for immune sequencing data. The library was made from cDNA and included unique molecular identifiers. TCRdb called the PCR reads again in MiXCR, with one record for every CDR3 protein. The sample includes about 820,000 distinct CDR3 sequences, approximately 53% of them seen just once. These receptors' antigens are unknown. Study-level findings and limits: Roughly 5 TRBV segments occurring more often in patients than controls included TRBV5-6, TRBV5-1 and TRBV20-1.

The sample comprised blood. The receptors come from a girl aged 10 to 17 with multiple sclerosis.

The gene calls are TRBV12-5 and TRBJ1-1, with unresolved D. Germline CDR1 reads LGHNT; CDR2 reads FRNRAP. The CDR3 has 11 amino acids. V was pared by 6 bases and J by 2 bases, with 4 bases between. The CDR3 bases are TGTGCTAGTGGCCTTAACACTGAAGCTTTCTTT. It specifies CASGLNTEAFF.

The V gene is TRBV20-1, the J gene TRBJ1-2, with unresolved D. V shed 0 bases and J shed 0 bases, with 14 bases lying between them. The germline CDR1 and CDR2 sequences are DFQATT and SNEGSKA (reference sequence). CDR3 length: 16 residues. In nucleotides, the CDR3 is TGCAGTGCTAGAGATCTTAAAGGAACCCCTAACTATGGCTACACCTTC. It encodes CSARDLKGTPNYGYTF.

This chain joins TRBV12-3 or TRBV12-4 and TRBJ2-5; D not certain. The CDR3 covers 14 residues. V was pared by 2 bases and J by 0 bases, with 7 bases between. CDR3 residues: CASSLPDHQETQYF. The CDR3 DNA sequence: TGTGCCAGCAGTTTACCCGACCACCAAGAGACCCAGTACTTC.

V gene TRBV20-1 combines with J gene TRBJ2-3, with TRBD2 matching 10 bases. The CDR3 extends over 13 amino acids. In germline, CDR1 is DFQATT, CDR2 SNEGSKA (reference sequence). V trimming: 8 bases; J trimming: 1 base; junction bases outside the gene matches: 3. The CDR3 protein is CSQLAGGTDTQYF. The CDR3 coding sequence is TGCAGTCAGCTAGCGGGGGGCACAGATACGCAGTATTTT.

This clonotype has only one observation. V and J are TRBV3-1 and TRBJ2-7, with 7 bases fitting TRBD1. There are 16 residues in the CDR3. V lost 0 bases to trimming and J lost 5 bases; unmatched junction nucleotides: 10. Per germline, CDR1 LGHDT and CDR2 YNNKEL (reference sequence). This CDR3 reads CASSQEDRVRFHEQYF. The CDR3 nucleotides are TGTGCCAGCAGCCAAGAAGACAGGGTGCGGTTCCACGAGCAGTACTTC.

The CDR3 region is CASSPMGNSYNEQFF. The DNA of the CDR3 is TGTGCCAGCAGCCCCATGGGGAACTCCTACAATGAGCAGTTCTTC. This sequence joins TRBV7-6 and TRBJ2-1; no reliable D call. The V gene's germline CDR1 is SGHVS and CDR2 FNYEAQ. V was cut by 5 bases and J by 0 bases, with 11 bases left in between. The CDR3 consists of 15 residues.

This chain joins TRBV12-3 or TRBV12-4 and TRBJ2-3, with 12 bases matching TRBD2. V shed 5 bases and J 6 bases; nucleotides not matched to a gene: 9. CDR3 length: 16 amino acids. The CDR3 DNA reads as TGTGCCAGCAGTCCGAGACTAGCGGGGGATCGGGATACGCAGTATTTT. This codes for CASSPRLAGDRDTQYF.

The CDR3 reads CASSLNRGVGRNQPQHF. In nucleotides, the CDR3 is TGTGCCAGCAGTTTAAACAGGGGGGTTGGCCGGAATCAGCCCCAGCATTTT. The gene calls are TRBV12-3 or TRBV12-4 and TRBJ1-5; TRBD1 agrees at 8 bases. This CDR3 spans 17 amino acids. Unmatched junction bases numbered 10, after V lost 2 bases and J lost 4 bases.

This chain uses TRBV5-4 with TRBJ1-2, with TRBD1 identical over 8 bases. Germline V gene data show CDR1 as SGHNT and CDR2 as YYREEE (reference sequence). CDR3 length: 13 amino acids. Losses at the gene ends were 4 bases for V and 8 bases for J; bases not matched to a gene: 7. CDR3 sequence reads: CASSITGGRGYTF. Written as DNA, the CDR3 is TGTGCCAGCAGCATTACAGGGGGACGAGGCTACACCTTC.

Only a few counts were recorded for this clonotype. The genes are TRBV29-1 and TRBJ2-5; no reliable D call. Trimming stripped 3 bases from V and 2 bases from J, with 10 bases between. CDR1 and CDR2 from the germline V gene are SQVTM and ANQGSEA. This CDR3 is built from 13 residues. The CDR3: CSVDVGVQETQYF. CDR3 DNA sequence: TGCAGCGTTGACGTTGGGGTTCAAGAGACCCAGTACTTC.

J is TRBJ2-1 and V is TRBV6-5; 8 nucleotides match TRBD1. The CDR3 consists of 12 residues. Germline-derived CDR1 and CDR2 are MNHEY and SVGAGI. V shed 5 bases and J 6 bases; nucleotides not matched to a gene: 0. CDR3 bases: TGTGCCAGCAGTGACAGGGGCAATGAGCAGTTCTTC. Encoded protein: CASSDRGNEQFF.

The DNA of the CDR3 is TGTGCCAGCAGTCTAAGCCCTCGACTGGAGACCCAGTACTTC. Protein product: CASSLSPRLETQYF. The chain carries TRBV14 and TRBJ2-5; D is uncertain. Trimming cost V 6 bases and J 5 bases, with 16 bases left between them. The CDR3 extends over 14 amino acids. Germline assignment: CDR1 SGHDN and CDR2 FVKESK.

CDR3 protein: CASRRTSGAHTQYF. CDR3 nucleotides: TGTGCCAGCAGGAGGACTAGCGGGGCCCATACGCAGTATTTT. The J gene is TRBJ2-3, the V gene TRBV6-4; 12 bases align to TRBD2. The CDR3 runs 14 residues. Germline CDR1 is MRHNA and CDR2 is SNTAGT. The V gene end was trimmed by 6 bases and the J gene end by 7 bases; junction bases not matched to a gene: 5.

The chain carries TRBV7-3 and TRBJ2-4, with 9 nucleotides matching TRBD1. In germline, CDR1 is SGHTA, CDR2 FQGTGA. Trimming at V came to 4 bases and at J to 3 bases, leaving 4 bases not matched to a gene. The CDR3 is made up of 15 amino acids. CDR3 DNA sequence: TGTGCCAGCAGCTCGGACAGGGGAGGCAAAAACATTCAGTACTTC. Its translation: CASSSDRGGKNIQYF.

V gene TRBV4-2 combines with J gene TRBJ2-5; D perhaps matches TRBD2 (6 bases). The V and J ends lost 5 bases and 4 bases respectively, with 17 bases between them. CDR3 length: 15 residues. CDR1 LGHNA and CDR2 YNFKEQ come from the germline V gene. The CDR3 nucleotides read TGTGCCAGCAGCTTACAACCTAGCGCGATAGAGACCCAGTACTTC. Protein: CASSLQPSAIETQYF.

The chain carries TRBV20-1 and TRBJ2-1; D is ambiguous. CDR3 length: 14 residues. Looked up from germline, CDR1 is DFQATT and CDR2 is SNEGSKA (reference sequence). Trimming shortened V by 4 bases and J by 4 bases, and 14 bases separated the two germline ends. The CDR3 DNA is TGCAGTGCTAAGTGGGCGACCCAATACAATGAGCAGTTCTTC. It translates to CSAKWATQYNEQFF.

As for this clonotype: A read error may produce the germline difference seen at one junction end. V and J are TRBV7-2 and TRBJ2-3; D may be TRBD1 or TRBD2 (5 bases each). CDR1 and CDR2 from the germline V gene are SGHTA and FQGNSA. The CDR3 length is 16 residues. The CDR3 DNA reads as TGTGCCGGCAGCTCCTCTTACGGGACCCGGACAGATACGCAGTATTTT. Protein sequence: CAGSSSYGTRTDTQYF.

The sample holds a few counts of this clonotype. The chain combines TRBV21-1 with TRBJ2-5; TRBD1, as called in the table, went unchecked against the DNA. TRBV21-1 is termed a pseudogene. The CDR3 loop spans 15 amino acids. The CDR3 DNA sequence: TGTGCCAGCAGCCCGTCCGGGGCTGTAAAAGAGACCCAGTACTTC. This sequence encodes CASSPSGAVKETQYF.

The chain carries TRBV9 and TRBJ2-1, with no clear D. CDR1 and CDR2 from the germline V gene are SGDLS and YYNGEE. The V gene lost 3 bases and the J gene lost 0 bases, with 13 bases spanning the gap. This CDR3 comprises 16 residues. DNA of the CDR3: TGTGCCAGCAGCGACCAGGCGGAGAGCTCCTACAATGAGCAGTTCTTC. Translation: CASSDQAESSYNEQFF.

The V gene is TRBV20-1, the J gene TRBJ1-1; the match to TRBD1 covers 7 bases. This CDR3 has 12 residues. CDR1 and CDR2 from the germline V gene are DFQATT and SNEGSKA (reference sequence). Unmatched junction bases numbered 6, after V lost 5 bases and J lost 6 bases. The CDR3 here is CSAGRQGAEAFF. CDR3 bases: TGCAGTGCTGGGAGACAGGGCGCTGAAGCTTTCTTT.

The V gene is TRBV3-1, the J gene TRBJ2-5; 10 bases are a match to TRBD2. This CDR3 has 16 residues. Germline V gives CDR1 LGHDT, CDR2 YNNKEL (reference sequence). V shed 3 bases, J shed 2 bases, and the junction held 6 bases outside the gene matches. CDR3 loop: CASSQIRTSGQETQYF. The CDR3 DNA reads TGTGCCAGCAGCCAGATCCGGACTAGCGGTCAAGAGACCCAGTACTTC.

V is TRBV5-1 and J is TRBJ2-4; TRBD2 agrees at 8 bases. Gene TRBJ2-5 matches the end of the DNA better, so the J call may be wrong. The CDR3 has 15 amino acids. CDR1 and CDR2 from the germline V gene are SGHRS and YFSETQ. CDR3: CASSLAPGLGETQYF. CDR3 sequence (DNA): TGCGCCAGCAGCTTGGCCCCGGGACTAGGGGAGACCCAGTACTTC.

In this sample, this clonotype turned up a few times. This chain joins TRBV29-1 and TRBJ2-7; 12 nucleotides agree with TRBD2. With 6 bases clipped from V and 0 bases from J, the junction kept 3 bases outside the gene matches. This CDR3 has 14 residues. Germline loops: CDR1 SQVTM, CDR2 ANQGSEA. Here the CDR3 DNA reads TGCAGCGTAAGACTAGCGGGAGACTCCTACGAGCAGTACTTC. This codes for CSVRLAGDSYEQYF.

This clonotype was seen only a few times. The chain joins TRBV29-1 to TRBJ2-5; D gene uncertain. The CDR3 has 13 residues. Trimming stripped 4 bases from V and 1 base from J, with 10 bases between. CDR1 is SQVTM, CDR2 ANQGSEA, per germline. CDR3 residues: CSVGAGVQETQYF. DNA for the CDR3: TGCAGCGTTGGGGCTGGGGTCCAAGAGACCCAGTACTTC.

This chain uses TRBV9 with TRBJ2-1; D remains ambiguous. CDR3 length equals 14 residues. Germline CDR1 and CDR2: SGDLS and YYNGEE. The V and J ends lost 4 bases and 1 base respectively, with 9 bases between them. The CDR3 loop reads CASSLSPSYNEQFF. In DNA form, the CDR3 reads TGTGCCAGCAGCCTATCGCCATCCTACAATGAGCAGTTCTTC.

This clonotype is a singleton in its sample. V usage is TRBV6-4 and J usage is TRBJ2-1; D may be TRBD1 (5 bases). Trimming removed 6 bases from V and 0 bases from J, with 12 bases in between. The germline V gene has CDR1 MRHNA and CDR2 SNTAGT. This CDR3 spans 15 amino acids. CDR3 DNA sequence: TGTGCCAGCAGCAAAGGGGCGAGCTCCTACAATGAGCAGTTCTTC. Translation: CASSKGASSYNEQFF.

CDR3 protein: CASSQVGTGPQQYF. DNA of the CDR3: TGTGCCAGCAGCCAAGTCGGGACAGGGCCGCAGCAGTACTTC. The chain recombines TRBV14 with TRBJ2-4; 9 bases agree with TRBD1. V shed 1 base and J 13 bases; nucleotides not matched to a gene: 8. The CDR3 sequence is 14 residues long. CDR1 and CDR2 from the germline V gene are SGHDN and FVKESK.

Of note for this clonotype: Being one base from a much bigger clone, this may be a read error. This chain links TRBV29-1 with TRBJ2-1; unclear D gene. Germline CDR1 is SQVTM and CDR2 is ANQGSEA. The length of the CDR3 is 14 residues. With 4 bases removed from V and 0 bases from J, the gap between germline ends came to 10 bases. In DNA form, the CDR3 reads TGCAGCGTTGTAGGTGGGATCTCCTACAATGAGCAGTTCTTC. Translation: CSVVGGISYNEQFF.

The chain joins TRBV4-1 to TRBJ1-6; D gene unclear. CDR3 length: 14 residues. The V end was cut by 1 base, the J end by 6 bases, with 7 bases between. Germline CDR1 MGHRA, CDR2 YSYEKL. The CDR3 nucleotides read TGCGCCAGCAGCCAAGCGGATCCTAATTCACCCCTCCACTTT. Its protein is CASSQADPNSPLHF.

The count of this clonotype is one. CDR3 loop: CASSLTGPTYNEQYF. DNA for the CDR3: TGTGCCAGCAGCTTAACGGGCCCTACCTACAATGAGCAGTACTTC. The J gene is TRBJ2-1, the V gene TRBV7-9; D is ambiguous. The end of the DNA is better explained by TRBJ2-7, so the J call may be wrong. The CDR3 totals 15 residues. Germline CDR1 and CDR2: SEHNR and FQNEAQ (reference sequence).